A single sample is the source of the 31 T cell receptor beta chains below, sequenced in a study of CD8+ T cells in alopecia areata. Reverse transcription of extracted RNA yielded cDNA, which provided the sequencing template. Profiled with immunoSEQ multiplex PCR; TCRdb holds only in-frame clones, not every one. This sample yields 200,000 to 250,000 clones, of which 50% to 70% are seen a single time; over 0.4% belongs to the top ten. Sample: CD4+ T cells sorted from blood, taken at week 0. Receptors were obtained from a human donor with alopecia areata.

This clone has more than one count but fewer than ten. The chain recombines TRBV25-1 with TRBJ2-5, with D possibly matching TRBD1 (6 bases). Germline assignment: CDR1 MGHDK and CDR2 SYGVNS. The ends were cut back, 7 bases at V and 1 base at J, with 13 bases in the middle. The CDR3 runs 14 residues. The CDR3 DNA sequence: TGTGCCAGCATGATAGGGGGTTCCCAAGAGACCCAGTACTTC. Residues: CASMIGGSQETQYF.

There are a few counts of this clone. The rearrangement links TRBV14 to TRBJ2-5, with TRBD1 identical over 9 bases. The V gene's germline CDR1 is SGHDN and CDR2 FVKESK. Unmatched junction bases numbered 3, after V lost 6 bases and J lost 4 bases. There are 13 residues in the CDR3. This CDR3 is CASRGQGLETQYF. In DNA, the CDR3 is TGTGCCAGCAGAGGACAGGGGCTAGAGACCCAGTACTTC.

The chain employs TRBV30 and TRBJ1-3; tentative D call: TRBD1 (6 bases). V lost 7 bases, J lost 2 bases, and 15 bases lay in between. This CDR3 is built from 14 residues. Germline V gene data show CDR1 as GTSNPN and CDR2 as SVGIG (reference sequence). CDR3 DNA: TGTGCCTTTGACAGGCAAGGGACTGGAAACACCATATATTTT. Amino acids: CAFDRQGTGNTIYF.

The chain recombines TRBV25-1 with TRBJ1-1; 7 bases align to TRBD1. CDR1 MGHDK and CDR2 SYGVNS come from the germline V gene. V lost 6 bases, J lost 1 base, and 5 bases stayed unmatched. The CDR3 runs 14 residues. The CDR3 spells CASRKTGTNTEAFF. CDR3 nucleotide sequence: TGTGCCAGCAGAAAGACAGGGACGAACACTGAAGCTTTCTTT.

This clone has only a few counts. CDR3 region: CSVAGAGHEQYF. CDR3 bases: TGCAGCGTTGCGGGGGCGGGCCACGAGCAGTACTTC. The chain joins TRBV29-1 to TRBJ2-7; TRBD1 or TRBD2 may be the D gene (6 bases each). CDR1 and CDR2 (germline): SQVTM, ANQGSEA. CDR3 length: 12 residues. With 4 bases removed from V and 5 bases from J, the gap between germline ends came to 12 bases.

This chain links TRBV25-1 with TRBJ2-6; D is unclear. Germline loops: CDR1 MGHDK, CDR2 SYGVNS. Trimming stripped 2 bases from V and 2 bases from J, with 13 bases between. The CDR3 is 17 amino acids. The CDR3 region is CASSEALGSAGANVLTF. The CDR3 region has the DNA TGTGCCAGCAGTGAAGCGTTGGGATCCGCTGGGGCCAACGTCCTGACTTTC.

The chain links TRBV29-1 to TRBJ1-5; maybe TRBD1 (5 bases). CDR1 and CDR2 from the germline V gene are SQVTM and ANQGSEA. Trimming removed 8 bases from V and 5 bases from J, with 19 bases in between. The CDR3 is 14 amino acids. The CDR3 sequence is CSCRAGLDDQPQHF. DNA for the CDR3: TGCAGCTGTCGGGCGGGGCTTGACGATCAGCCCCAGCATTTT. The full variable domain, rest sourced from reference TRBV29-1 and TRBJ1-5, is SAVISQKPSRDICQRGTSLTIQCQVDSQVTMMFWYRQQPGQSLTLIATANQGSEATYESGFVIDKFPISRPNLTFSTLTVSNMSPEDSSIYLCSCRAGLDDQPQHFGDGTRLSIL.

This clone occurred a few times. The CDR3 here is CASSLSILQGRNPSSHTEAFF. Here the CDR3 DNA reads TGCGCCAGCAGTCTCTCAATTTTGCAGGGCCGTAATCCCTCATCGCACACTGAAGCTTTCTTT. The chain recombines TRBV23-1 with TRBJ1-1, with a weak D call TRBD1 (5 bases). TRBV23-1 is an open reading frame whose function is uncertain. The CDR3 has 21 amino acids. The ends were cut back, 4 bases at V and 3 bases at J, with 33 bases in the middle.

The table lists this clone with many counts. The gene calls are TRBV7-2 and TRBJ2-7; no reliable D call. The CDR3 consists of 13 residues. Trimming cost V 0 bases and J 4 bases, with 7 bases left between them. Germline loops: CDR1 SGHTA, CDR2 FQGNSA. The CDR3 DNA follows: TGTGCCAGCAGCTTAGCGCTCCAGTACGAGCAGTACTTC. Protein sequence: CASSLALQYEQYF.

The CDR3 coding sequence is TGCGCCAGCAGCCAAGATTGGCTAGCGGGGAGCACAGATACGCAGTATTTT. It is translated as CASSQDWLAGSTDTQYF. V and J are TRBV4-1 and TRBJ2-3; 9 positions match TRBD2. After removal of 0 bases from V and 0 bases from J, the junction contained 4 bases not matched to a gene. The length of the CDR3 is 17 residues. Germline values: CDR1 MGHRA, CDR2 YSYEKL.

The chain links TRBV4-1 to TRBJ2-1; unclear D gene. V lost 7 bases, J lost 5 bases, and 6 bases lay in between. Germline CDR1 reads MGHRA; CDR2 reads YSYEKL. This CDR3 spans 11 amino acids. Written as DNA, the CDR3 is TGCGCCAGCACAGCTCACAATGAGCAGTTCTTC. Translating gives CASTAHNEQFF.

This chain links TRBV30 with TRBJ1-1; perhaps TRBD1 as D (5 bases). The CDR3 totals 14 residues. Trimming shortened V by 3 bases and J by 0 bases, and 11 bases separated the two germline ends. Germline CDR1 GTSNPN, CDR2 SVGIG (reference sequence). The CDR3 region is CAWRGELLNTEAFF. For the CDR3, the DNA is TGTGCCTGGAGGGGGGAACTTTTGAACACTGAAGCTTTCTTT.

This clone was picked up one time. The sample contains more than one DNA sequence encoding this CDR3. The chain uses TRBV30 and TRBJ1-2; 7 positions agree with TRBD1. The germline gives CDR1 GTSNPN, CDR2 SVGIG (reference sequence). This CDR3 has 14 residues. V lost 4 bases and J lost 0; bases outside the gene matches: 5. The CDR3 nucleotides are TGTGCCTGGACCCGGACAGGTACTAACTATGGCTACACCTTC. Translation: CAWTRTGTNYGYTF. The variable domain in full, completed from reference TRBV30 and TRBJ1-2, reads SQTIHQWPATLVQPVGSPLSLECTVEGTSNPNLYWYRQAAGRGLQLLFYSVGIGQISSEVPQNLSASRPQDRQFILSSKKLLLSDSGFYLCAWTRTGTNYGYTFGSGTRLTVV.

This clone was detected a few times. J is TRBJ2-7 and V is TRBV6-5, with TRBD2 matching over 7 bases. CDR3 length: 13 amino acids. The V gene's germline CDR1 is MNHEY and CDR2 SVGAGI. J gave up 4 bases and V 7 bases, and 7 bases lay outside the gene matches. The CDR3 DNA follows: TGTGCCAGCACGGAGGGGAGGGAGTACGAGCAGTACTTC. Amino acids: CASTEGREYEQYF.

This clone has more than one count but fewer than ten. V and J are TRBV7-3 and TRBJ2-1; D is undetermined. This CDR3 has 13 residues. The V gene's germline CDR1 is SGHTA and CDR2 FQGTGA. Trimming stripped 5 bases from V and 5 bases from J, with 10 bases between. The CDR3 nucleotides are TGTGCCAGCAGCCCTGGCTCTAACAATGAGCAGTTCTTC. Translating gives CASSPGSNNEQFF.

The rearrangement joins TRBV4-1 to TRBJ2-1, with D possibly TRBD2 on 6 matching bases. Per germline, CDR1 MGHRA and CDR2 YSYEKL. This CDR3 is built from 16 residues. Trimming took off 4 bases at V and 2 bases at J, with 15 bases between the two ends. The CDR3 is CASSLIADSTYNEQFF. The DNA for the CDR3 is TGCGCCAGCAGCCTTATAGCGGATAGTACCTACAATGAGCAGTTCTTC.

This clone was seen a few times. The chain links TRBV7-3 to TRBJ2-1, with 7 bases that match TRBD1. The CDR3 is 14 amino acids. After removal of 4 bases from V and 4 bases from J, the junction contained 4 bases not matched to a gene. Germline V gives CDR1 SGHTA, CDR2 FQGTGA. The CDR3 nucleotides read TGTGCCAGCAGCTCGGGGACAGATTACAATGAGCAGTTCTTC. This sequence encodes CASSSGTDYNEQFF. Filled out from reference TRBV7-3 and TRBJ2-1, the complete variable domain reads GAGVSQTPSNKVTEKGKYVELRCDPISGHTALYWYRQSLGQGPEFLIYFQGTGAADDSGLPNDRFFAVRPEGSVSTLKIQRTERGDSAVYLCASSSGTDYNEQFFGPGTRLTVL.

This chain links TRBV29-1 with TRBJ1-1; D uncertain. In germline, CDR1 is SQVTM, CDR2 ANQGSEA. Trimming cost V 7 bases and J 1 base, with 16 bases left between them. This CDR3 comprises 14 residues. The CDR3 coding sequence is TGCAGCGCCTGGAAGGATGAAGGGAACACTGAAGCTTTCTTT. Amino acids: CSAWKDEGNTEAFF.

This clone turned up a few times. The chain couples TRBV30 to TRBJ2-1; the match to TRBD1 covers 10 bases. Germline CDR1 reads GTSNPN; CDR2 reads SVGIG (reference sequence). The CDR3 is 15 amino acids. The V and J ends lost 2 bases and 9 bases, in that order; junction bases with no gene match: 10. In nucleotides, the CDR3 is TGTGCCTGGAGTACGACAGGGGGCAATTCGGGTGAGCAGTTCTTC. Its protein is CAWSTTGGNSGEQFF.

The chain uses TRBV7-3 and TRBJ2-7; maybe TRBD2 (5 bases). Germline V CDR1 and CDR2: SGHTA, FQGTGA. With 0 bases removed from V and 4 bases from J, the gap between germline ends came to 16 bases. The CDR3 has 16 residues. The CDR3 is CASSLTGGTRKYEQYF. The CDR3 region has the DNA TGTGCCAGCAGCTTAACAGGAGGAACCAGGAAGTACGAGCAGTACTTC.

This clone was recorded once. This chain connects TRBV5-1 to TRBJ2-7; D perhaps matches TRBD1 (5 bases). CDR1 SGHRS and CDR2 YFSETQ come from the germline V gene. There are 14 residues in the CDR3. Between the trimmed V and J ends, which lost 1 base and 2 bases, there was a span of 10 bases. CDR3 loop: CASSLRGSTYEQYF. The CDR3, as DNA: TGCGCCAGCAGCTTGAGGGGAAGCACCTACGAGCAGTACTTC.

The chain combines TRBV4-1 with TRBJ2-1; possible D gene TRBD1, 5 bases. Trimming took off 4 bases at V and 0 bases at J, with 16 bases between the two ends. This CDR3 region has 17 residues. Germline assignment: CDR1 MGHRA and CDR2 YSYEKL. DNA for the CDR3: TGCGCCAGCAGCCTCCGTTCTGGGGCGTTCTCCTACAATGAGCAGTTCTTC. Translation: CASSLRSGAFSYNEQFF.

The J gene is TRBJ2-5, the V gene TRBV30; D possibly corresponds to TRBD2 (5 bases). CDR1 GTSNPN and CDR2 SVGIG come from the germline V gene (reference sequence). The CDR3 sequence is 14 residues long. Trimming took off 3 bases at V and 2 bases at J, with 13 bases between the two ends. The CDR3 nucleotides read TGTGCCTGGAGGGTCCAGACGGGACAAGAGACCCAGTACTTC. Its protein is CAWRVQTGQETQYF.

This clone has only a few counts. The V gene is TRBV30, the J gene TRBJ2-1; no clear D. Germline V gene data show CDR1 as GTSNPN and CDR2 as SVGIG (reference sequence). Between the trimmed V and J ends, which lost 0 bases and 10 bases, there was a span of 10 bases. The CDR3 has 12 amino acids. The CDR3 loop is CAWSVQYGEQFF. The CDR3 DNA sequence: TGTGCCTGGAGTGTACAATATGGGGAGCAGTTCTTC.

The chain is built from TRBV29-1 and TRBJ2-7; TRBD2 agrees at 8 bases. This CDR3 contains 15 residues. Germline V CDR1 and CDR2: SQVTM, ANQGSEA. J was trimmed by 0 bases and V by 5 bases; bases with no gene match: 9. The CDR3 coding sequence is TGCAGCGTTCGTGGCGGGGGGCTTTCCTCCTACGAGCAGTACTTC. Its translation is CSVRGGGLSSYEQYF.

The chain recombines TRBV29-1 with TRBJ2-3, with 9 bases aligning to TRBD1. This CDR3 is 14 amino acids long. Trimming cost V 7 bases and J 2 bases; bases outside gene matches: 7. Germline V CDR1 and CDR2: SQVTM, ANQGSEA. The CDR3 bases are TGCAGCGGGGGCGGGACAGGGTCCACAGATACGCAGTATTTT. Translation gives CSGGGTGSTDTQYF.

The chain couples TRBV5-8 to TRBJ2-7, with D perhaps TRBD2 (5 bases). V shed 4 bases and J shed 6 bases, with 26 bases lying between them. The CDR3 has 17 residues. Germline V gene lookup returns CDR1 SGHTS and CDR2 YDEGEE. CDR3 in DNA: TGTGCCAGCAGCGATGCGCGGGCCCCGAGACAACTAGGCGAGCAGTACTTC. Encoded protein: CASSDARAPRQLGEQYF.

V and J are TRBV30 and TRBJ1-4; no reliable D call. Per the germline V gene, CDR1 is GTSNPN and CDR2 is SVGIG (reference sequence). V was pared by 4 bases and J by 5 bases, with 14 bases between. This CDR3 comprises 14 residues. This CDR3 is CAWTPGMLNEKLFF. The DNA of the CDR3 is TGTGCCTGGACCCCCGGGATGTTAAATGAAAAACTGTTTTTT.

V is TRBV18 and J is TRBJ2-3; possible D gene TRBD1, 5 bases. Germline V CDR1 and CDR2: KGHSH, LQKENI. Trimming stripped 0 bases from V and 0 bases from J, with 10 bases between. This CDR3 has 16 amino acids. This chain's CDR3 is CASSPPAGYSTDTQYF. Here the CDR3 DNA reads TGTGCCAGCTCACCACCGGCAGGGTATAGCACAGATACGCAGTATTTT.

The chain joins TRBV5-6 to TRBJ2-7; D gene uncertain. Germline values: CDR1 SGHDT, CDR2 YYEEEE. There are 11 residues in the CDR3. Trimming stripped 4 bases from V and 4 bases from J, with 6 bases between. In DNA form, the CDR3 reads TGTGCCAGCAGCCGGTTATACGAGCAGTACTTC. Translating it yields CASSRLYEQYF.

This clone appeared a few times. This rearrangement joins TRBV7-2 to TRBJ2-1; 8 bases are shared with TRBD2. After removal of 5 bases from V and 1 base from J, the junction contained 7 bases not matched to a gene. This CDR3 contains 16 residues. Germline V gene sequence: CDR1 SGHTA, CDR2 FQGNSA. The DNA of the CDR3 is TGTGCCAGCAGCCGGGTGGGCGGGGGGTCCTACAATGAGCAGTTCTTC. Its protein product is CASSRVGGGSYNEQFF.